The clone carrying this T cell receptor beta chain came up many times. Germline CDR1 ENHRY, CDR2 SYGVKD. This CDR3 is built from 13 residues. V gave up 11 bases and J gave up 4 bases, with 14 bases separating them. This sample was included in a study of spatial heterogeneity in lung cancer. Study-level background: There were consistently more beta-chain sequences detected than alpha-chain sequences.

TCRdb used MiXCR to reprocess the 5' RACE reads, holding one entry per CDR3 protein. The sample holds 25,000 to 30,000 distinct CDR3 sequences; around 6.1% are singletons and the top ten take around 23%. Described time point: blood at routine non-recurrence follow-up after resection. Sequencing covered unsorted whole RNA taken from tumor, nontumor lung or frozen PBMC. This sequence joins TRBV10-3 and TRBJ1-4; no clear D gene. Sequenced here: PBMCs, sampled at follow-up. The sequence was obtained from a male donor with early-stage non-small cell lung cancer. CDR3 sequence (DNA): TGTGCCTCACAACAGACGGTTAATGAAAAACTGTTTTTT. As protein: CASQQTVNEKLFF.